These T cell receptor beta chains were read from a single sample in a study of shared clonotypes between healthy human individuals. TCRdb keeps only in-frame clones here, not all; method: immunoSEQ multiplex PCR. This table has roughly 1.5 million clones, 95% to 99% appearing once. Source material: naive CD4+ T cells sorted from blood. The receptors here all came from a man in his thirties or forties in good health. CDR3s include the opening cysteine and the closing phenylalanine or tryptophan. Each record gives: clone size, D gene, V gene, J gene, CDR3 DNA, CDR3 protein. The D gene is left open where the match is weak. The size field is filled for only some rows; it gives once, few, many or a size class.

clone_size: .
d_call: .
v_call: TRBV10-3
j_call: TRBJ2-7
cdr3_nt: TGTGCCATCAGTGAAGCTGCAGGGGACGGCCACGAGCAGTACTTC
cdr3_aa: CAISEAAGDGHEQYF

clone_size: .
d_call: .
v_call: TRBV7-6
j_call: TRBJ1-4
cdr3_nt: TGTGCCAGCAGCTTAGCAGCAGGGTTACATGAAAAACTGTTTTTT
cdr3_aa: CASSLAAGLHEKLFF

clone_size: .
d_call: .
v_call: TRBV4-2
j_call: TRBJ2-3
cdr3_nt: TGTGCCAGCAGCCAGCCTGACGACGGAAGCACAGATACGCAGTATTTT
cdr3_aa: CASSQPDDGSTDTQYF

clone_size: .
d_call: .
v_call: TRBV5-4
j_call: TRBJ1-1
cdr3_nt: TGTGCCAGCAGCTCGGCGTTACGGGGTAAGAACACTGAAGCTTTCTTT
cdr3_aa: CASSSALRGKNTEAFF

clone_size: .
d_call: .
v_call: TRBV11-2
j_call: TRBJ2-6
cdr3_nt: TGTGCCAGCAGCTTAGGGGGTTCCGGGGCCAACGTCCTGACTTTC
cdr3_aa: CASSLGGSGANVLTF

clone_size: .
d_call: TRBD1
v_call: TRBV6-1
j_call: TRBJ1-5
cdr3_nt: TGTGCCAGCAGTGCCTCAGGGGGCCAGCCCCAGCATTTT
cdr3_aa: CASSASGGQPQHF

clone_size: .
d_call: .
v_call: TRBV27
j_call: TRBJ2-3
cdr3_nt: TGTGCCACCACCAGAGCAGCTACCACAGATACGCAGTATTTT
cdr3_aa: CATTRAATTDTQYF

clone_size: .
d_call: .
v_call: TRBV6-1
j_call: TRBJ1-1
cdr3_nt: TGTGCCAGCAGTGAAGCGCAATGGGTTGCTGAAGCTTTCTTT
cdr3_aa: CASSEAQWVAEAFF

clone_size: .
d_call: .
v_call: TRBV5-1
j_call: TRBJ2-5
cdr3_nt: TGCGCCAGCAGCGAGCCAGCCGAAGAGACCCAGTACTTC
cdr3_aa: CASSEPAEETQYF

clone_size: .
d_call: .
v_call: TRBV6-1
j_call: TRBJ2-5
cdr3_nt: TGTGCCAGCAGCCTGGGGGAGACCCAGTACTTC
cdr3_aa: CASSLGETQYF

clone_size: .
d_call: .
v_call: TRBV6-6
j_call: TRBJ2-2
cdr3_nt: TGTGCCAGCAGTGAGCCGACTAACACCGGGGAGCTGTTTTTT
cdr3_aa: CASSEPTNTGELFF

clone_size: .
d_call: .
v_call: TRBV7-9
j_call: TRBJ2-7
cdr3_nt: TGTGCCAGCAGCTTAGGGCAGGACTCCTACGAGCAGTACTTC
cdr3_aa: CASSLGQDSYEQYF

clone_size: .
d_call: .
v_call: TRBV7-2
j_call: TRBJ1-5
cdr3_nt: TGTGCCAGCGCCCTCGGGGGGCCCTCGAGCAATCAGCCCCAGCATTTT
cdr3_aa: CASALGGPSSNQPQHF

clone_size: .
d_call: .
v_call: TRBV5-4
j_call: TRBJ1-1
cdr3_nt: TGTGCCAGCAGCGTCGCGGGGATGAACACTGAAGCTTTCTTT
cdr3_aa: CASSVAGMNTEAFF

clone_size: .
d_call: .
v_call: TRBV6-5
j_call: TRBJ1-2
cdr3_nt: TGTGCCAGCAGGCCCGGGACACCCTATGGCTACACCTTC
cdr3_aa: CASRPGTPYGYTF

clone_size: .
d_call: TRBD1
v_call: TRBV2
j_call: TRBJ2-2
cdr3_nt: TGTGCCAGCAGTGAATTGACAGGGGACACCGGGGAGCTGTTTTTT
cdr3_aa: CASSELTGDTGELFF

clone_size: .
d_call: .
v_call: TRBV2
j_call: TRBJ1-2
cdr3_nt: TGTGCCAGCTGGGGGACGTATGGCTACACCTTC
cdr3_aa: CASWGTYGYTF

clone_size: .
d_call: TRBD2
v_call: TRBV27
j_call: TRBJ2-1
cdr3_nt: TGTGCCAGCAGTTTATACGGATGGACTAGCGATGAGCAGTTCTTC
cdr3_aa: CASSLYGWTSDEQFF

clone_size: .
d_call: TRBD1
v_call: TRBV2
j_call: TRBJ2-1
cdr3_nt: TGTGCCAGCAGGGACAGGGGGCACTACAATGAGCAGTTCTTC
cdr3_aa: CASRDRGHYNEQFF

clone_size: .
d_call: .
v_call: TRBV4-2
j_call: TRBJ1-4
cdr3_nt: TGTGCCAGCCGCCGGACAGTCGGAGAAAAACTGTTTTTT
cdr3_aa: CASRRTVGEKLFF

clone_size: .
d_call: .
v_call: TRBV28
j_call: TRBJ2-3
cdr3_nt: TGTGCCAGCAGAGGGGGCACAGATACGCAGTATTTT
cdr3_aa: CASRGGTDTQYF

clone_size: .
d_call: .
v_call: TRBV18
j_call: TRBJ2-3
cdr3_nt: TGTGCCAGCTCACCAACTAGTGGGGGCTTGACAGATACGCAGTATTTT
cdr3_aa: CASSPTSGGLTDTQYF

clone_size: .
d_call: TRBD2
v_call: TRBV2
j_call: TRBJ2-1
cdr3_nt: TGTGCCAGCAGTGAAACTAGCGGGAGCAATGAGCAGTTCTTC
cdr3_aa: CASSETSGSNEQFF

clone_size: .
d_call: TRBD2
v_call: TRBV7-3
j_call: TRBJ2-5
cdr3_nt: TGTGCCAGCAGCTTAGGGGTAGCGGGAGCACAAGAGACCCAGTACTTC
cdr3_aa: CASSLGVAGAQETQYF

clone_size: .
d_call: .
v_call: TRBV5-4
j_call: TRBJ2-1
cdr3_nt: TGTGCCAGCAGCTATCCCGGGTCCGAGAATGAGCAGTTCTTC
cdr3_aa: CASSYPGSENEQFF

clone_size: .
d_call: .
v_call: TRBV7-2
j_call: TRBJ1-1
cdr3_nt: TGTGCCAGCAGCTTACGTTCCCTGAACACTGAAGCTTTCTTT
cdr3_aa: CASSLRSLNTEAFF

clone_size: once
d_call: .
v_call: TRBV7-2
j_call: TRBJ2-5
cdr3_nt: TGTGCCAGCAGCTTAAAGGTGGAGACCCAGTACTTC
cdr3_aa: CASSLKVETQYF

clone_size: .
d_call: .
v_call: TRBV30
j_call: TRBJ2-7
cdr3_nt: TGTGCCGGGGGCCCAGGGGGGTACGAGCAGTACTTC
cdr3_aa: CAGGPGGYEQYF

clone_size: .
d_call: .
v_call: TRBV27
j_call: TRBJ2-2
cdr3_nt: TGTGCCAGCAGTTTAGGGACGTTCACCGGGGAGCTGTTTTTT
cdr3_aa: CASSLGTFTGELFF

clone_size: .
d_call: .
v_call: TRBV19
j_call: TRBJ2-3
cdr3_nt: TGTGCCAGTAGTATCGTGCCCACAGATACGCAGTATTTT
cdr3_aa: CASSIVPTDTQYF

clone_size: .
d_call: TRBD2
v_call: TRBV27
j_call: TRBJ2-1
cdr3_nt: TGTGCCAGCAGTTTATGGACTAGCGGGGGACTTGGTGAGCAGTTCTTC
cdr3_aa: CASSLWTSGGLGEQFF

clone_size: .
d_call: .
v_call: TRBV5-6
j_call: TRBJ2-7
cdr3_nt: TGTGCCAGCAGCGCGGACTTAAAATCCTACGAGCAGTACTTC
cdr3_aa: CASSADLKSYEQYF

clone_size: .
d_call: .
v_call: TRBV28
j_call: TRBJ2-1
cdr3_nt: TGTGCCAGCAGGATGGCAGGAAGCTCCTACAATGAGCAGTTCTTC
cdr3_aa: CASRMAGSSYNEQFF

clone_size: .
d_call: TRBD2
v_call: TRBV5-1
j_call: TRBJ2-3
cdr3_nt: TGCGCCAGCAGCTCCCCCGGGACTAGCGAAGATACGCAGTATTTT
cdr3_aa: CASSSPGTSEDTQYF

clone_size: .
d_call: .
v_call: TRBV6-1
j_call: TRBJ1-5
cdr3_nt: TGTGCCAGCAGTGAGGCAGGAGCGAGCAATCAGCCCCAGCATTTT
cdr3_aa: CASSEAGASNQPQHF

clone_size: .
d_call: .
v_call: TRBV30
j_call: TRBJ2-7
cdr3_nt: TGTGCCTGGAGGGGGGGCTCCTACGAGCAGTACTTC
cdr3_aa: CAWRGGSYEQYF

clone_size: .
d_call: .
v_call: TRBV6-6
j_call: TRBJ2-7
cdr3_nt: TGTGCCAGCAGCCCCAGCGGATTCTCCTACGAGCAGTACTTC
cdr3_aa: CASSPSGFSYEQYF

clone_size: .
d_call: TRBD1
v_call: TRBV19
j_call: TRBJ2-3
cdr3_nt: TGTGCCAGTAATCAAAACAGGGGTTCGGATACGCAGTATTTT
cdr3_aa: CASNQNRGSDTQYF

clone_size: .
d_call: TRBD1
v_call: TRBV7-9
j_call: TRBJ2-6
cdr3_nt: TGTGCCAGCAGCCTAGGGGGCGACTCTGGGGCCAACGTCCTGACTTTC
cdr3_aa: CASSLGGDSGANVLTF

clone_size: .
d_call: TRBD1
v_call: TRBV5-1
j_call: TRBJ1-5
cdr3_nt: TGCGCCAGCAGCCCGGGACAGGAGAATCAGCCCCAGCATTTT
cdr3_aa: CASSPGQENQPQHF

clone_size: .
d_call: .
v_call: TRBV5-1
j_call: TRBJ2-7
cdr3_nt: TGCGCCAGCAGCTTGGAAATTGGGGACCGGAAAGTCTTC
cdr3_aa: CASSLEIGDRKVF

clone_size: .
d_call: .
v_call: TRBV19
j_call: TRBJ2-6
cdr3_nt: TGTGCCAGTAGTATAGGTGACGCCTCTGGGGCCAACGTCCTGACTTTC
cdr3_aa: CASSIGDASGANVLTF

clone_size: .
d_call: TRBD2
v_call: TRBV5-5
j_call: TRBJ2-7
cdr3_nt: TGTGCCAGCAGCTTGGTCGGGACTAGCCAGTACGAGCAGTACTTC
cdr3_aa: CASSLVGTSQYEQYF

clone_size: .
d_call: TRBD1
v_call: TRBV18
j_call: TRBJ2-3
cdr3_nt: TGTGCCAGCTCACGCGGGACAGGGGACACAGATACGCAGTATTTT
cdr3_aa: CASSRGTGDTDTQYF

clone_size: .
d_call: .
v_call: TRBV7-8
j_call: TRBJ2-7
cdr3_nt: TGTGCCAGCAGCTTAGGGTCGATGGGCAGCTCCTACGAGCAGTACTTC
cdr3_aa: CASSLGSMGSSYEQYF

clone_size: .
d_call: .
v_call: TRBV5-1
j_call: TRBJ1-1
cdr3_nt: TGCGCCAGCAGCCAGGACCCCATTCGGAACACTGAAGCTTTCTTT
cdr3_aa: CASSQDPIRNTEAFF

clone_size: .
d_call: .
v_call: TRBV28
j_call: TRBJ1-1
cdr3_nt: TGTGCCAGTCAAAGGAGCACTGAAGCTTTCTTT
cdr3_aa: CASQRSTEAFF

clone_size: .
d_call: .
v_call: TRBV5-1
j_call: TRBJ2-3
cdr3_nt: TGCGCCAGCAGCTTGGCCACCCCGGGATCCGCAGATACGCAGTATTTT
cdr3_aa: CASSLATPGSADTQYF

clone_size: .
d_call: .
v_call: TRBV9
j_call: TRBJ2-1
cdr3_nt: TGTGCCAGCAGCCTAGGGGGGGACTACAATGAGCAGTTCTTC
cdr3_aa: CASSLGGDYNEQFF

clone_size: .
d_call: .
v_call: TRBV6-1
j_call: TRBJ2-1
cdr3_nt: TGTGCCAGCAGTGAACTTCCAAGGTACCCGGGGTTCTTC
cdr3_aa: CASSELPRYPGFF

clone_size: .
d_call: TRBD2
v_call: TRBV6-6
j_call: TRBJ2-1
cdr3_nt: TGTGCCAGCATAGCGGGCGAGTACAATGAGCAGTTCTTC
cdr3_aa: CASIAGEYNEQFF

clone_size: .
d_call: TRBD1
v_call: TRBV5-1
j_call: TRBJ2-7
cdr3_nt: TGCGCCAGCAGCCCCTCCCCCGGGGACAGCGAGCAGTACTTC
cdr3_aa: CASSPSPGDSEQYF

clone_size: .
d_call: TRBD1
v_call: TRBV6-6
j_call: TRBJ2-2
cdr3_nt: TGTGCCAGCAATTCCGGGACAGGGTTTATGGGGGAGCTGTTTTTT
cdr3_aa: CASNSGTGFMGELFF

clone_size: .
d_call: .
v_call: TRBV5-6
j_call: TRBJ1-4
cdr3_nt: TGTGCCAGCAGCCAAAGAACTTTGGGACGCCACGGAGTGCTGTTTTTT
cdr3_aa: CASSQRTLGRHGVLFF

clone_size: .
d_call: .
v_call: TRBV27
j_call: TRBJ1-2
cdr3_nt: TGTGCCAGCATGGGTCAACTGAGGCCTAGCGGCTACACCTTC
cdr3_aa: CASMGQLRPSGYTF